This TCR beta chain is from a study of cytomegalovirus exposure and HLA in healthy donors. Vbeta (60) and Jbeta (13) primers were used in the PCR. Sequenced by immunoSEQ multiplex PCR; TCRdb stores in-frame clones only, minus some. The listing contains 50,000 to 70,000 clones. Per germline, CDR1 MNHEY and CDR2 SVGAGI. V was trimmed by 6 bases and J by 8 bases, leaving 14 bases between them. The CDR3 consists of 13 residues. The sample taken for sequencing was PBMCs. V and J are TRBV6-5 and TRBJ2-1, with a weak D call TRBD2 (7 bases). The receptor comes from a male donor in good health and CMV-seronegative. This CDR3 is CASRGGGSHEQFF. The CDR3 DNA follows: TGTGCCAGCAGGGGGGGCGGGAGCCATGAGCAGTTCTTC.